Sequencing of this T cell receptor (beta chain) was carried out in a study of T cell responses to AZD1222 COVID-19 vaccine. General study findings and limits: At 160-218 and 743-854, vaccine-associated CD4 TCRs were dominant, and they spanned spike. Spike-specific TCR repertoires showed rising breadth and depth after two AZD1222 doses. Recipients of AZD1222 seropositive at baseline numbered only 5 to 7.

Sequenced by immunoSEQ multiplex PCR; TCRdb stores in-frame clones only, minus some. The table lists around 84,000 clones, roughly nine tenths of them singletons, with roughly 7% in the top ten. Regarding this clone: What it binds is not known.

The sample consisted of peripheral blood, taken on day 0 of MenACWY control vaccination. The sequence came from an adult in good health.

This CDR3 reads CAISDRPLDTGELFF. CDR3 DNA: TGTGCCATCAGTGATAGACCATTGGACACCGGGGAGCTGTTTTTT. The V gene is TRBV10-3, the J gene TRBJ2-2; D uncertain. CDR3 length: 15 amino acids. Trimming took off 3 bases at V and 3 bases at J, with 11 bases between the two ends. Germline V gene lookup returns CDR1 ENHRY and CDR2 SYGVKD.